A selection of T cell receptor beta chains follows, all from one sample in a study of a mutant IDH1 vaccine in newly diagnosed glioma. Assay: immunoSEQ multiplex PCR; the TCRdb copy retains only in-frame clones and omits some. The table lists fewer than 70,000 clones, roughly 86% of them singletons. Their antigen targets remain unknown. The material was PBMCs, obtained from a glioma patient whose treatment included an IDH1 peptide vaccine. These receptors came from a young man with glioma. The CDR3 runs from the conserved cysteine through the conserved F or W. The D gene is left open where the match is weak. Rows may omit the clone size; those that give it use once, few, many or a size class.

j_call v_call cdr3_length d_call clone_size cdr3_nt cdr3_aa
TRBJ2-5 TRBV25-1 15 TRBD1 - TGTGCCAGCAGGGACCCCAGGGGGAGAGGAGAGACCCAGTACTTC CASRDPRGRGETQYF
TRBJ2-1 TRBV10-2 13 TRBD2 once TGCGCCAGCAGTGAGTCGGTAGCGACTAGCTTATTCTTC CASSESVATSLFF
TRBJ2-1 TRBV19 14 TRBD1 - TGTGCCAGCCCGGGACAGGGGCCGTACAATGAGCAGTTCTTC CASPGQGPYNEQFF
TRBJ2-1 TRBV5-4 15 TRBD1 - TGTGCCAGCAGTGTGGGACAGACCTTTGGGAATGAGCAGTTCTTC CASSVGQTFGNEQFF
TRBJ1-1 TRBV5-6 14 - - TGTGCCAGCAGCAGAGGGCGTCCGAACACTGAAGCTTTCTTT CASSRGRPNTEAFF
TRBJ2-5 TRBV2 16 - - TGTGCCAGCAGTGAACAGTGGTATAGGGGTACGGGGACCCAGTACTTC CASSEQWYRGTGTQYF
TRBJ2-1 TRBV9 14 - - TGTGCCAGCAGCGTAGTGGGGGAGGCCAATGAGCAGTTCTTC CASSVVGEANEQFF
TRBJ2-7 TRBV9 15 TRBD2 - TGTGCCAGCAGCGTGGGACTAGCGCCAACGTACGAGCAGTACTTC CASSVGLAPTYEQYF
TRBJ2-1 TRBV6-5 11 TRBD1 - TGTGCCAGCAGTTTCGGGACAGGAGAGTTCTTC CASSFGTGEFF
TRBJ2-7 TRBV7-2 15 TRBD2 - TGTGCCAGCAGCCAACTCGGGAGGAGCTCCTACGAGCAGTACTTC CASSQLGRSSYEQYF
TRBJ2-1 TRBV11-2 12 TRBD2 - TGTGTCAGCACCGATAGCGGGACTGAGCAGTTCTTC CVSTDSGTEQFF
TRBJ1-2 TRBV7-2 16 - - TGTGCCAGCAGCAGGGTGGGCAGGGAAGTTGGCTATGGCTACACCTTC CASSRVGREVGYGYTF
TRBJ1-2 TRBV4-1 12 - - TGCGCCAGCAGCGGGGACAACTATGGCTACACCTTC CASSGDNYGYTF
TRBJ2-2 TRBV29-1 12 - once TGCAGCGTTGCCAGGGTCGACGGGGAGCTGTTTTTT CSVARVDGELFF
TRBJ1-6 TRBV5-1 16 - - TGCGCCAGCAGCTTACAAGTAACCGGCGAATATGCACCCCTCCACTTT CASSLQVTGEYAPLHF
TRBJ2-3 TRBV7-3 15 - - TGTGCCAGCAGCCCCTGGGGGGGCCTCGGGGATACGCAGTATTTT CASSPWGGLGDTQYF
TRBJ1-3 TRBV6-5 15 - - TGTGCCAGCATCCGGGACCCAAGCTCTGGAAACACCATATATTTT CASIRDPSSGNTIYF
TRBJ2-3 TRBV27 12 - - TGTGCCAGCAGTTTACCAGGCGATACGCAGTATTTT CASSLPGDTQYF
TRBJ1-5 TRBV28 13 - - TGTGCCAGCAGTTCAGGGAGCAATCAGCCCCAGCATTTT CASSSGSNQPQHF
TRBJ1-2 TRBV16 14 - - TGTGCCAGCCTCTCCGTAGGGATTTGGTATGGCTACACCTTC CASLSVGIWYGYTF
TRBJ2-5 TRBV28 13 TRBD2 - TGTGCCAGCAGAAGACTAGCCCGGGAGACCCAGTACTTC CASRRLARETQYF
TRBJ2-7 TRBV6-6 14 - - TGTGCCAGCAGTGGAGGGACGATAACCTACGAGCAGTACTTC CASSGGTITYEQYF
TRBJ1-2 TRBV7-8 15 - - TGTGCCAGCAGCCCAATTGGATTCTTTCAAAGGGGCTACACCTTC CASSPIGFFQRGYTF
TRBJ2-1 TRBV6-5 16 - - TGTGCCAGCAGTTACGGGGTGGGCCGAGCGGTTCATGAGCAGTTCTTC CASSYGVGRAVHEQFF
TRBJ2-3 TRBV5-4 14 - - TGTGCCAGCAGCTTGGGCGGGAGCACAGATACGCAGTATTTT CASSLGGSTDTQYF
TRBJ2-7 TRBV28 14 - - TGTGCCACTAACAAGCAGGGGCTTTACTACGAGCAGTACTTC CATNKQGLYYEQYF
TRBJ2-7 TRBV29-1 13 TRBD1 - TGCAGCGTTTACGGGACAGGGCTCGCCGAGCAGTACTTC CSVYGTGLAEQYF
TRBJ1-4 TRBV6-1 15 TRBD1 - TGTGCCAGCAGTGGTACAGGGGGCGTGGGTGAAAAACTGTTTTTT CASSGTGGVGEKLFF
TRBJ1-1 TRBV2 13 TRBD1 - TGTGCCAGCAGTGAGACAGGGTACCTTGAAGCTTTCTTT CASSETGYLEAFF
TRBJ2-1 TRBV19 15 TRBD2 - TGTGCCAGTAGTATATGGGGACTAGCTGGAGATGAGCAGTTCTTC CASSIWGLAGDEQFF
TRBJ1-1 TRBV28 12 - - TGTGCCAGCAGTTTTGGGAACGCTGAAGCTTTCTTT CASSFGNAEAFF
TRBJ2-7 TRBV30 14 TRBD2 - TGTGCCTGGACCAGCGGGAGGGCCATAGAGGAGCAGTACTTC CAWTSGRAIEEQYF
TRBJ1-5 TRBV7-2 14 - - TGTGCCAGCAGCTTAGGCCTCTTTAATCAGCCCCAGCATTTT CASSLGLFNQPQHF
TRBJ2-3 TRBV11-2 15 TRBD2 - TGTGCCAGCAGCCCCGCTAGCGGGAGTTTTGGAACGCAGTATTTT CASSPASGSFGTQYF
TRBJ1-2 TRBV4-1 15 TRBD1 - TGCGCCAGCAGCCTGTCGCCAGGGGGCAGGTATGGCTACACCTTC CASSLSPGGRYGYTF
TRBJ2-3 TRBV7-2 15 - - TGTGCCAGCAGCCTGTGGACACAATCCACAGATACGCAGTATTTT CASSLWTQSTDTQYF
TRBJ2-1 TRBV29-1 12 - once TGCAGCGTCGCCGTGCTACCGCACGAGCAGTTCTTC CSVAVLPHEQFF
TRBJ1-3 TRBV9 17 TRBD1 - TGTGCCAGCAGCGTAGCCGGACAGGGGATCTCTGGAAACACCATATATTTT CASSVAGQGISGNTIYF
TRBJ1-1 TRBV7-8 16 - - TGTGCCAGCAGCCTCCTGGGAGGGACTCTCAACACTGAAGCTTTCTTT CASSLLGGTLNTEAFF
TRBJ1-4 TRBV30 13 - - TGTGCCTGGAGTTTGTCAGGCGGCGAAAAACTGTTTTTT CAWSLSGGEKLFF
TRBJ1-4 TRBV5-5 14 - - TGTGCCAGCAGCTTGGCCGGTGGGAGTGAAAAACTGTTTTTT CASSLAGGSEKLFF
TRBJ2-1 TRBV5-1 15 TRBD2 - TGCGCCAGCAGCCAACTAGCGGGAGGAGGCAATGAGCAGTTCTTC CASSQLAGGGNEQFF
TRBJ1-1 TRBV2 13 - - TGTGCCAGCAGCAACTTACAGGGAACTGAAGCTTTCTTT CASSNLQGTEAFF
TRBJ1-5 TRBV28 16 - once TGTGCCAGCAGTTTACGGGTAGCCTATAGCAATCAGCCCCAGCATTTT CASSLRVAYSNQPQHF
TRBJ2-3 TRBV7-9 15 TRBD2 - TGTGCCAGCAGCCCGACTAGCTCCTTCACAGATACGCAGTATTTT CASSPTSSFTDTQYF
TRBJ1-4 TRBV2 14 - - TGTGCCAGCATGAGGAGGGAGGAAACTGAAAAACTGTTTTTT CASMRREETEKLFF
TRBJ2-7 TRBV28 12 - - TGTGCCAGCAGTTACCCCTACTACGAGCAGTACTTC CASSYPYYEQYF
TRBJ2-3 TRBV7-9 12 - - TGTGCCAGCAGCTTCTTTGAAGATACGCAGTATTTT CASSFFEDTQYF
TRBJ2-7 TRBV2 14 TRBD2 - TGTGCCGGTAGGGAGGCGGGAGGGACCTACGAGCAGTACTTC CAGREAGGTYEQYF
TRBJ1-1 TRBV19 14 - - TGTGCCAGTAGTATCGGGGCAGGGAGGACTGAAGCTTTCTTT CASSIGAGRTEAFF